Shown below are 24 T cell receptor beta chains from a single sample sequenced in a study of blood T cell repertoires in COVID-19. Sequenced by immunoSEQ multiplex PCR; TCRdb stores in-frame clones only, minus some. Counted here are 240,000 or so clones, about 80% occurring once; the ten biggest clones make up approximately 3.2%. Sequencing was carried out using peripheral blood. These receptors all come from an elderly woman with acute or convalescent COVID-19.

The DNA for the CDR3 is TGCGCCAGCAGCTTAGGGACAGGGACCTACGAGCAGTACTTC. This encodes CASSLGTGTYEQYF. The genes are TRBV5-1 and TRBJ2-7, with 9 nucleotides matching TRBD1. V was clipped by 2 bases and J by 2 bases; unmatched bases: 2. Germline loops: CDR1 SGHRS, CDR2 YFSETQ. The CDR3 contains 14 residues.

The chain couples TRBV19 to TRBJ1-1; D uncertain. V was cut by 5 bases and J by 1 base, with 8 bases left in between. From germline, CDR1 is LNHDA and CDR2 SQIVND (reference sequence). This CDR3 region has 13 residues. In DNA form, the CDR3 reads TGTGCCAGTAGTCCCCGACAGAACACTGAAGCTTTCTTT. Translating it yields CASSPRQNTEAFF. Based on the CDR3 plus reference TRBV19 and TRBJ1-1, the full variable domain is DGGITQSPKYLFRKEGQNVTLSCEQNLNHDAMYWYRQDPGQGLRLIYYSQIVNDFQKGDIAEGYSVSREKKESFPLTVTSAQKNPTAFYLCASSPRQNTEAFFGQGTRLTVV.

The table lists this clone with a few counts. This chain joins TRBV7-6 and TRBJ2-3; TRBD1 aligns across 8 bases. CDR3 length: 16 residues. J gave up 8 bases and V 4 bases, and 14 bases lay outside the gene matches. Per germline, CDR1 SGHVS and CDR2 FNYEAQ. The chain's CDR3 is CASSSVQGRGPGTQYF. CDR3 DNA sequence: TGTGCCAGCAGCTCGGTGCAGGGCAGGGGGCCGGGTACGCAGTATTTT.

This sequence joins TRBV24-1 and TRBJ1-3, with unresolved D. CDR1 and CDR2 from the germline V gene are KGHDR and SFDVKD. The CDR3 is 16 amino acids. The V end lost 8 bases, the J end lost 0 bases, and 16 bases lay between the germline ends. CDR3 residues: CATTARGWDSGNTIYF. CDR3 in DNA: TGTGCCACCACCGCCCGAGGGTGGGACTCTGGAAACACCATATATTTT.

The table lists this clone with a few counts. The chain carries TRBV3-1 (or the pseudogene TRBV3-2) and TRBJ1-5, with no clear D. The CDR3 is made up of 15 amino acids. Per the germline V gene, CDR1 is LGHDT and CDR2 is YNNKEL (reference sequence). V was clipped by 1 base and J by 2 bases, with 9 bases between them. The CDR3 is CASSQGSGGNQPQHF. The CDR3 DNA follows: TGTGCCAGCAGCCAAGGTTCGGGTGGCAATCAGCCCCAGCATTTT.

The CDR3 region is CASSIQGLPSNEQFF. For the CDR3, the DNA is TGTGCCAGTAGTATCCAGGGGTTGCCCTCCAATGAGCAGTTCTTC. The chain couples TRBV19 to TRBJ2-1; D is perhaps TRBD1 (6 bases). Germline V gives CDR1 LNHDA, CDR2 SQIVND (reference sequence). V was trimmed by 3 bases and J by 6 bases, leaving 15 bases between them. This CDR3 has 15 residues.

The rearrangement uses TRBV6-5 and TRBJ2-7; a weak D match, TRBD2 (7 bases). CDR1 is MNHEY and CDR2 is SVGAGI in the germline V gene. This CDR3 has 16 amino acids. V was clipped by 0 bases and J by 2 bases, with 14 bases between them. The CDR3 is CASSYSSGGLTYEQYF. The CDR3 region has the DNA TGTGCCAGCAGTTACTCATCGGGGGGCTTAACCTACGAGCAGTACTTC.

CDR3 sequence: CASSLTSRGAETQYF. CDR3 bases: TGTGCCAGCAGTTTAACTTCGCGGGGGGCAGAGACCCAGTACTTC. The gene calls are TRBV28 and TRBJ2-5; 8 bases are shared with TRBD2. Germline CDR1 and CDR2: MDHEN and SYDVKM. Trimming removed 2 bases from V and 4 bases from J; junction bases left unmatched: 6. CDR3 size: 15 residues.

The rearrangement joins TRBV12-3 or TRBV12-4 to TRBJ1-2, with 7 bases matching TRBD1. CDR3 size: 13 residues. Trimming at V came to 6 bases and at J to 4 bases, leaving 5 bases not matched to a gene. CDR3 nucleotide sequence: TGTGCCAGCAGCTTGGGACAGTCCTATGGCTACACCTTC. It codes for CASSLGQSYGYTF.

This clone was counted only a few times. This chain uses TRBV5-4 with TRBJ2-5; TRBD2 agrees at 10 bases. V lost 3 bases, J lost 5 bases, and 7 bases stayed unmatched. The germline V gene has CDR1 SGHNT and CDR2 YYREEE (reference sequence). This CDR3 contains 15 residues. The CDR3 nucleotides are TGTGCCAGCAGCTCTCAGCGGGGGGGCCTTGAGACCCAGTACTTC. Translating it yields CASSSQRGGLETQYF.

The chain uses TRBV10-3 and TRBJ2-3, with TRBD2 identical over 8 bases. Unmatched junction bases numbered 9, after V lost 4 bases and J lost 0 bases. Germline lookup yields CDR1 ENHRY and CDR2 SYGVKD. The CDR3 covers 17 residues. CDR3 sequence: CAISAGTSPASTDTQYF. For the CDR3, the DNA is TGTGCCATCAGTGCCGGGACTAGTCCCGCCAGCACAGATACGCAGTATTTT.

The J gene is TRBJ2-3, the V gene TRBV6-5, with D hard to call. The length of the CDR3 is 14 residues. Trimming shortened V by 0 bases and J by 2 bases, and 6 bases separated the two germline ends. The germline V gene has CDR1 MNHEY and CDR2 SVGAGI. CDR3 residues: CASSYSIATDTQYF. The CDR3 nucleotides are TGTGCCAGCAGTTACTCGATAGCCACAGATACGCAGTATTTT.

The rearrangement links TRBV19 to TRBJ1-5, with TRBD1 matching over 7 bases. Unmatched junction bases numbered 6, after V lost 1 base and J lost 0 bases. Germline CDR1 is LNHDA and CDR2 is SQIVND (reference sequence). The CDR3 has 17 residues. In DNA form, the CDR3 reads TGTGCCAGTAGTATAGCTTCAGGGGGTTATAGCAATCAGCCCCAGCATTTT. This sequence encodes CASSIASGGYSNQPQHF. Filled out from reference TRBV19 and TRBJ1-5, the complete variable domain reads DGGITQSPKYLFRKEGQNVTLSCEQNLNHDAMYWYRQDPGQGLRLIYYSQIVNDFQKGDIAEGYSVSREKKESFPLTVTSAQKNPTAFYLCASSIASGGYSNQPQHFGDGTRLSIL.

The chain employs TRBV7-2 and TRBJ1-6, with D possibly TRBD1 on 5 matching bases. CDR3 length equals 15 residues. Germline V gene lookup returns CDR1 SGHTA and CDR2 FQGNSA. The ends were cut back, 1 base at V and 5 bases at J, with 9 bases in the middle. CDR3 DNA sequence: TGTGCCAGCAGCTTAGAGACAGCACATAATTCACCCCTCCACTTT. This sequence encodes CASSLETAHNSPLHF. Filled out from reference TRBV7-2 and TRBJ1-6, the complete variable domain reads GAGVSQSPSNKVTEKGKDVELRCDPISGHTALYWYRQSLGQGLEFLIYFQGNSAPDKSGLPSDRFSAERTGGSVSTLTIQRTQQEDSAVYLCASSLETAHNSPLHFGNGTRLTVT.

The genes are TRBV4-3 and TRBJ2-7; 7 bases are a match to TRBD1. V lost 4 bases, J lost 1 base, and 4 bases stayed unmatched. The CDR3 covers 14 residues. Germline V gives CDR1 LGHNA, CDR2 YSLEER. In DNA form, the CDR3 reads TGCGCCAGCAGCCTCGGGACAGATTCCTACGAGCAGTACTTC. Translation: CASSLGTDSYEQYF.

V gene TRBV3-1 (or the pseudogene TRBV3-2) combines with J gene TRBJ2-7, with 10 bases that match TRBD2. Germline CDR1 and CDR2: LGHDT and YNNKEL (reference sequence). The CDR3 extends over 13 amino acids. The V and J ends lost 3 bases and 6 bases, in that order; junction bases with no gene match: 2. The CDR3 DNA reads TGTGCCAGCAGCCATCTAGCGGGAGTCGAGCAGTACTTC. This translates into CASSHLAGVEQYF.

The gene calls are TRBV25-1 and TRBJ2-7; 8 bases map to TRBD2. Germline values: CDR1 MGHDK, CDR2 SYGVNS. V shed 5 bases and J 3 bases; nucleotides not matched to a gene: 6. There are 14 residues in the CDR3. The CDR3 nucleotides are TGTGCCAGCAGTCCTAGCGGGTCTTACTACGAGCAGTACTTC. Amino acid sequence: CASSPSGSYYEQYF.

In nucleotides, the CDR3 is TGTGCCAGCACCCCTTTTACTAGCTCCTACGAGCAGTACTTC. It yields the protein CASTPFTSSYEQYF. V and J are TRBV7-2 and TRBJ2-7, with a weak D call TRBD2 (5 bases). V was clipped by 7 bases and J by 0 bases, with 13 bases between them. CDR3 size: 14 residues. CDR1 is SGHTA and CDR2 is FQGNSA in the germline V gene.

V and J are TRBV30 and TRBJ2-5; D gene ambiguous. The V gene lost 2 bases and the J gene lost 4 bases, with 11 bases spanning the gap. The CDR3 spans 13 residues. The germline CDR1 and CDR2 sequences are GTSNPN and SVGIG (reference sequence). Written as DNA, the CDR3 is TGTGCCTGGAGTCCGGGTCCCCCAGAGACCCAGTACTTC. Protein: CAWSPGPPETQYF.

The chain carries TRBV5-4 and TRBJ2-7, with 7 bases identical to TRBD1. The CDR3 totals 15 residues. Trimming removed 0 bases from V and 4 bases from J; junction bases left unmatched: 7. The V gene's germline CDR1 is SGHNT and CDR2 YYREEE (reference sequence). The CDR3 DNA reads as TGTGCCAGCAGCTTGGCTCCTAGCAGGGGGTACGAGCAGTACTTC. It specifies CASSLAPSRGYEQYF. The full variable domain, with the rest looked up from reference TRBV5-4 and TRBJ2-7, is ETGVTQSPTHLIKTRGQQVTLRCSSQSGHNTVSWYQQALGQGPQFIFQYYREEENGRGNFPPRFSGLQFPNYSSELNVNALELDDSALYLCASSLAPSRGYEQYFGPGTRLTVT.

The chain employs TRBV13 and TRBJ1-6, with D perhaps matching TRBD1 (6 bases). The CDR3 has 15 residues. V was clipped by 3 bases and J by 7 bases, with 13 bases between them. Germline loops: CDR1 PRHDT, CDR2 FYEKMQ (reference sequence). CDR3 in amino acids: CASSFRQAMNSPLHF. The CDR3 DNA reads TGTGCCAGCAGCTTCCGACAGGCGATGAATTCACCCCTCCACTTT.

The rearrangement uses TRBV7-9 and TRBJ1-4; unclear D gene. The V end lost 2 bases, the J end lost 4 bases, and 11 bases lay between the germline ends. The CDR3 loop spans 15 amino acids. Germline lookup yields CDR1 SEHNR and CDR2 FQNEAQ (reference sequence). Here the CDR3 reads CASSLRGRFNEKLFF. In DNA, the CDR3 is TGTGCCAGCAGCTTAAGAGGTCGCTTTAATGAAAAACTGTTTTTT.

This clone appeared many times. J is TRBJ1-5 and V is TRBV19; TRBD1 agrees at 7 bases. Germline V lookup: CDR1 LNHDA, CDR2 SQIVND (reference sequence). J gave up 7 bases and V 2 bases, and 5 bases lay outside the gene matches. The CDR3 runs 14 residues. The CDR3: CASSIKGAGQPQHF. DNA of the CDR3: TGTGCCAGTAGTATAAAGGGGGCGGGACAGCCCCAGCATTTT.

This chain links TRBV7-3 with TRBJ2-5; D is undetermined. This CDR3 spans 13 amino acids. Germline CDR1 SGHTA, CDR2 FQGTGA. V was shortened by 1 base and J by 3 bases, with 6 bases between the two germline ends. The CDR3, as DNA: TGTGCCAGCAGCTTAATACTAAAAGAGACCCAGTACTTC. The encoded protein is CASSLILKETQYF.